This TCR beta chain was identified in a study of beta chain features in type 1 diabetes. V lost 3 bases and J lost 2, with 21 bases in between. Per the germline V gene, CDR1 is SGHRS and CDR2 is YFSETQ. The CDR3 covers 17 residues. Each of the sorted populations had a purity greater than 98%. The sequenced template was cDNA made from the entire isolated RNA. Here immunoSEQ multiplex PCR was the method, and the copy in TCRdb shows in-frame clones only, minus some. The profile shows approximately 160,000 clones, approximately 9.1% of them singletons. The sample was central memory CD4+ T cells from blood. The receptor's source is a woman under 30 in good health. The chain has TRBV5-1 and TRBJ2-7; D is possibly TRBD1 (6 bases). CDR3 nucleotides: TGCGCCAGCAGCTCTGGTAGTTCGAGGGGGTCGGCCTACGAGCAGTACTTC. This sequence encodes CASSSGSSRGSAYEQYF. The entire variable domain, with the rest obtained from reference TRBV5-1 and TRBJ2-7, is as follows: KAGVTQTPRYLIKTRGQQVTLSCSPISGHRSVSWYQQTPGQGLQFLFEYFSETQRNKGNFPGRFSGRQFSNSRSEMNVSTLELGDSALYLCASSSGSSRGSAYEQYFGPGTRLTVT.